The present T cell receptor (beta chain) was sequenced within a study of T cells in Graves' hyperthyroidism and ophthalmopathy. Background on the study: Pretreatment peripheral blood was obtained at initial diagnosis.

The CDR3 consists of 14 residues. J lost 2 bases, V lost 3 bases, and 4 bases had no gene match. Germline CDR1 MDHEN, CDR2 SYDVKM. The source material, RNA transcripts, was used to amplify TCR beta CDR3 regions. HTBI primers were employed in a first-round RT-PCR of the TCR CDR3. One entry per CDR3 protein results from TCRdb running MiXCR on the multiplex PCR reads. The sample yields under 550,000 distinct CDR3 sequences, roughly 13% seen once. Ten or more counts support this clonotype. A lack of ophthalmopathy progression within 18 months defined stable Graves' hyperthyroidism. Exclusions: uncontrolled infection, other autoimmune disease, pregnancy, lactation.

The chain is built from TRBV28 and TRBJ2-7, with TRBD2 matching 7 bases. The sequenced material came from blood. The source is a woman under 30 with Graves' hyperthyroidism. The CDR3 DNA sequence: TGTGCCAGCAGTTTCACGGGGACTACCTACGAGCAGTACTTC. This encodes CASSFTGTTYEQYF. Combining the CDR3 with reference TRBV28 and TRBJ2-7 gives the whole variable domain DVKVTQSSRYLVKRTGEKVFLECVQDMDHENMFWYRQDPGLGLRLIYFSYDVKMKEKGDIPEGYSVSREKKERFSLILESASTNQTSMYLCASSFTGTTYEQYFGPGTRLTVT.